These 2 T cell receptor beta chains share one sample of origin, sequenced in a study of shared clonotypes between healthy human individuals. CD45RO-negative CD8 cells positively selected for CCR7 made up the naive population, which excluded terminally differentiated effector memory CD45RA+ cells. TCRdb's copy holds only in-frame clones and misses some; the assay was immunoSEQ multiplex PCR. The data hold some 1,900,000 clones, with around 96% observed a single time. The specimen sequenced was naive CD8+ T cells sorted from blood. These receptors were taken from a man between 18 and 35 years old in good health.

This clone was found once. The V call is TRBV13, the J call TRBJ2-1; no definite D call. The CDR3 extends over 13 amino acids. The germline gives CDR1 PRHDT, CDR2 FYEKMQ (reference sequence). V dropped 6 bases and J dropped 4 bases, with 10 bases sitting between them. The DNA for the CDR3 is TGTGCCAGCAGTTACCGTAATTACAATGAGCAGTTCTTC. This encodes CASSYRNYNEQFF.

This rearrangement joins TRBV7-8 to TRBJ2-5, with TRBD2 matching 7 bases. This CDR3 has 14 residues. The ends lost 3 bases at V and 3 bases at J; junction bases unmatched: 4. The germline CDR1 and CDR2 sequences are SGHVS and FQNEAQ. In DNA form, the CDR3 reads TGTGCCAGCAGCTTGATCGGACTAGAAGAGACCCAGTACTTC. Encoded protein: CASSLIGLEETQYF.